Following are 27 T cell receptor beta chains from one sample sequenced in a study of memory CD4+ T cells and cytomegalovirus serostatus. The sort gate was single viable CD3+CD4+CD8-CD45RO+ cells for memory CD4+ T cells. The method was immunoSEQ multiplex PCR; TCRdb's version includes in-frame clones alone and lacks a portion of them. The sample records 70,000 to 90,000 clones, roughly three quarters being singletons. Material: memory CD4+ T cells from blood. These receptors all come from an adult in good health and CMV-seropositive.

The V gene is TRBV28, the J gene TRBJ2-2; a weak D match, TRBD2 (6 bases). The CDR3 has 16 amino acids. The V gene lost 0 bases and the J gene lost 6 bases, with 14 bases spanning the gap. Germline V CDR1 and CDR2: MDHEN, SYDVKM. The CDR3, as DNA: TGTGCCAGCAGTTTATGGGGGATGCCGGGGGCCGGGGAGCTGTTTTTT. Translating it yields CASSLWGMPGAGELFF.

This clone was detected only a few times. This chain links TRBV5-5 with TRBJ2-7; D is unresolved. Trimming removed 0 bases from V and 0 bases from J, with 10 bases in between. This CDR3 has 15 residues. CDR1 SGHKS and CDR2 YYEKEE come from the germline V gene (reference sequence). The CDR3: CASSLVTVSSYEQYF. CDR3 nucleotides: TGTGCCAGCAGCTTGGTTACGGTGAGCTCCTACGAGCAGTACTTC.

V usage is TRBV2 and J usage is TRBJ1-4; D is unclear. The CDR3 is 12 amino acids. V was pared by 8 bases and J by 7 bases, with 11 bases between. Per the germline V gene, CDR1 is SNHLY and CDR2 is FYNNEI. The CDR3 region is CASGLRGEKLFF. The DNA of the CDR3 is TGTGCCAGCGGACTCAGAGGTGAAAAACTGTTTTTT.

The rearrangement links TRBV6-1 to TRBJ1-3, with D perhaps TRBD1 (6 bases). The CDR3 consists of 15 residues. Trimming shortened V by 7 bases and J by 0 bases, and 13 bases separated the two germline ends. CDR1 and CDR2 from the germline V gene are MNHNS and SASEGT. The CDR3 loop reads CASTVGQSSGNTIYF. In nucleotides, the CDR3 is TGTGCCAGCACCGTAGGACAGAGCTCTGGAAACACCATATATTTT.

The chain carries TRBV28 and TRBJ1-1; D uncertain. V gave up 7 bases and J gave up 2 bases, with 5 bases separating them. The CDR3 consists of 11 residues. Germline CDR1 reads MDHEN; CDR2 reads SYDVKM. The CDR3 DNA reads TGTGCCAGCAACAGAAACACTGAAGCTTTCTTT. It translates to CASNRNTEAFF. Supplemented by reference TRBV28 and TRBJ1-1, the full variable domain reads DVKVTQSSRYLVKRTGEKVFLECVQDMDHENMFWYRQDPGLGLRLIYFSYDVKMKEKGDIPEGYSVSREKKERFSLILESASTNQTSMYLCASNRNTEAFFGQGTRLTVV.

This clone appeared many times. The rearrangement joins TRBV2 to TRBJ1-1, with D possibly matching TRBD1 (5 bases). The CDR3 sequence is 15 residues long. Germline assignment: CDR1 SNHLY and CDR2 FYNNEI. V shed 6 bases and J shed 8 bases, with 22 bases lying between them. The CDR3 bases are TGTGCCAGCAGGGCAGGGAGTCTAATTTCGGGGGAAGCTTTCTTT. As protein: CASRAGSLISGEAFF. Supplemented by reference TRBV2 and TRBJ1-1, the full variable domain reads EPEVTQTPSHQVTQMGQEVILRCVPISNHLYFYWYRQILGQKVEFLVSFYNNEISEKSEIFDDQFSVERPDGSNFTLKIRSTKLEDSAMYFCASRAGSLISGEAFFGQGTRLTVV.

This sequence joins TRBV6-1 and TRBJ2-4; D call uncertain. V lost 5 bases and J lost 8, with 10 bases in between. The germline gives CDR1 MNHNS, CDR2 SASEGT. The CDR3 length is 12 residues. Written as DNA, the CDR3 is TGTGCCAGCAGTATCGCCAATTACATTCAGTACTTC. It encodes CASSIANYIQYF.

J is TRBJ2-1 and V is TRBV27; weak D call: TRBD1 (5 bases). This CDR3 is 19 amino acids long. The V and J ends lost 4 bases and 7 bases respectively, with 29 bases between them. Germline CDR1 and CDR2: MNHEY and SMNVEV (reference sequence). Written as DNA, the CDR3 is TGTGCCAGCAGTTCCCCGGACACCGGTCTGCGGTCAAGAGTTAATGAGCAGTTCTTC. Protein sequence: CASSSPDTGLRSRVNEQFF.

The chain links TRBV18 to TRBJ2-7; D is perhaps TRBD1 (5 bases). Deletions cut 6 bases from V and 2 bases from J, with 14 bases between. Germline V lookup: CDR1 KGHSH, CDR2 LQKENI. This CDR3 is 14 amino acids long. CDR3 nucleotide sequence: TGTGCCAGCTCTCGGCAAAGGGGCACCTACGAGCAGTACTTC. Translation gives CASSRQRGTYEQYF.

The chain carries TRBV19 and TRBJ2-7; 9 bases are shared with TRBD1. Trimming took 9 bases from V and 1 from J; bases not matched to a gene: 7. Germline V gene lookup returns CDR1 LNHDA and CDR2 SQIVND (reference sequence). The CDR3 length is 14 residues. CDR3 protein: CASQPGQGSYEQYF. The CDR3 region has the DNA TGTGCCAGCCAACCGGGACAGGGTTCCTACGAGCAGTACTTC.

This chain joins TRBV7-9 and TRBJ1-2; 12 bases agree with TRBD1. With V trimmed by 4 bases and J by 3 bases, 9 bases remained unmatched. Per germline, CDR1 SEHNR and CDR2 FQNEAQ (reference sequence). The CDR3 length is 17 residues. CDR3 protein: CASSSLKGTGGYYGYTF. Here the CDR3 DNA reads TGTGCCAGCAGCTCTTTAAAGGGGACAGGGGGCTACTATGGCTACACCTTC.

The chain has TRBV30 and TRBJ2-3, with a weak D call TRBD2 (6 bases). V shed 2 bases and J shed 1 base, with 7 bases lying between them. CDR1 GTSNPN and CDR2 SVGIG come from the germline V gene (reference sequence). This CDR3 comprises 13 residues. The CDR3 nucleotides read TGTGCCTGGAGTCCGGGGGGCACAGATACGCAGTATTTT. It translates to CAWSPGGTDTQYF.

The chain carries TRBV30 and TRBJ1-2; D remains ambiguous. The length of the CDR3 is 13 residues. Germline V gene data show CDR1 as GTSNPN and CDR2 as SVGIG (reference sequence). Trimming stripped 0 bases from V and 2 bases from J, with 7 bases between. CDR3 coding DNA: TGTGCCTGGAGTGTAGGAGCGAACTATGGCTACACCTTC. Protein: CAWSVGANYGYTF. Drawing the rest from reference TRBV30 and TRBJ1-2, the complete variable domain is SQTIHQWPATLVQPVGSPLSLECTVEGTSNPNLYWYRQAAGRGLQLLFYSVGIGQISSEVPQNLSASRPQDRQFILSSKKLLLSDSGFYLCAWSVGANYGYTFGSGTRLTVV.

This chain joins TRBV7-2 and TRBJ2-2, with a tentative D call TRBD1 (5 bases). V was pared by 6 bases and J by 4 bases, with 12 bases between. The length of the CDR3 is 14 residues. Germline loops: CDR1 SGHTA, CDR2 FQGNSA. As DNA, the CDR3 is TGTGCCAGCAGGCGGCAGGGCGCCACCGGGGAGCTGTTTTTT. Amino acids: CASRRQGATGELFF.

J is TRBJ2-7 and V is TRBV28; no clear D gene. Germline CDR1 is MDHEN and CDR2 is SYDVKM. V shed 7 bases and J shed 0 bases, with 13 bases lying between them. There are 14 residues in the CDR3. Written as DNA, the CDR3 is TGTGCCAGCACCACCTCGGGCGTCTCCTACGAGCAGTACTTC. Translated: CASTTSGVSYEQYF.

The sample holds a few counts of this clone. The chain employs TRBV11-2 and TRBJ2-3; TRBD1 might be the D (5 bases). This CDR3 is built from 14 residues. Germline assignment: CDR1 SGHAT and CDR2 FQNNGV. V shed 5 bases and J shed 2 bases, with 11 bases lying between them. The CDR3 nucleotides are TGTGCCAGCAGCCCCGACAGATACACAGATACGCAGTATTTT. Encoded protein: CASSPDRYTDTQYF.

This chain links TRBV18 with TRBJ2-5; D gene uncertain. The ends were cut back, 6 bases at V and 1 base at J, with 9 bases in the middle. There are 13 residues in the CDR3. Germline lookup yields CDR1 KGHSH and CDR2 LQKENI. The CDR3 spells CASSLVPQETQYF. The CDR3 region has the DNA TGTGCCAGCTCCCTTGTTCCCCAAGAGACCCAGTACTTC.

The chain uses TRBV10-1 and TRBJ2-5; 11 nucleotides agree with TRBD2. With V trimmed by 5 bases and J by 2 bases, 4 bases remained unmatched. This CDR3 is built from 15 residues. Germline V gene sequence: CDR1 WNHNN, CDR2 SYGVQD (reference sequence). The CDR3 bases are TGCGCCAGCAGTCCGGGACTAGCGGCGCAAGAGACCCAGTACTTC. This translates into CASSPGLAAQETQYF.

This chain links TRBV2 with TRBJ2-7; maybe TRBD1 (6 bases). CDR3 size: 14 residues. V gave up 7 bases and J gave up 4 bases, with 17 bases separating them. The germline V gene encodes CDR1 SNHLY and CDR2 FYNNEI. The CDR3 region has the DNA TGTGCCAGCATTCGGGACACAACTTCTTACGAGCAGTACTTC. Translation: CASIRDTTSYEQYF.

The gene calls are TRBV28 and TRBJ1-2; TRBD1 aligns across 10 bases. The CDR3 totals 14 residues. Germline trimming cut 3 bases from V and 5 bases from J; bases unmatched to any gene: 3. The germline CDR1 and CDR2 sequences are MDHEN and SYDVKM. The DNA for the CDR3 is TGTGCCAGCAGTTTTGGACAGGGGGATTATGGCTACACCTTC. Residues: CASSFGQGDYGYTF.

Judged by abundance, this clone is medium-sized (0.01 to 0.1%). This chain links TRBV19 with TRBJ2-5; no firm D call. Germline lookup yields CDR1 LNHDA and CDR2 SQIVND (reference sequence). The CDR3 covers 13 residues. V gave up 4 bases and J gave up 4 bases, with 10 bases separating them. For the CDR3, the DNA is TGTGCCAGTAGTAACGCGTATGGAGAGACCCAGTACTTC. Encoded protein: CASSNAYGETQYF.

This sequence joins TRBV21-1 and TRBJ2-3. TRBV21-1 constitutes a pseudogene. The CDR3 covers 15 residues. CDR3 DNA sequence: TGTGCCAGCAGCAAACCGGCTATGGTCCCAGATACGCAGTATTTT. It specifies CASSKPAMVPDTQYF.

The chain links TRBV28 to TRBJ1-1, with TRBD1 as a possible D gene (5 bases). This CDR3 has 12 residues. The ends were cut back, 3 bases at V and 4 bases at J, with 6 bases in the middle. CDR1 is MDHEN, CDR2 SYDVKM, per germline. Written as DNA, the CDR3 is TGTGCCAGCAGTTTCGGGGCCACTGAAGCTTTCTTT. Its protein is CASSFGATEAFF.

The chain recombines TRBV29-1 with TRBJ2-7; D perhaps matches TRBD1 (5 bases). Germline V gene lookup returns CDR1 SQVTM and CDR2 ANQGSEA. Trimming cost V 6 bases and J 5 bases, with 17 bases left between them. This CDR3 contains 13 residues. The CDR3 region has the DNA TGCAGCGTAGAACAGGCCCTCGCGAACGAGCAGTACTTC. Translation: CSVEQALANEQYF.

Comments on this clone: Lacking the conserved final phenylalanine or tryptophan, this CDR3 likely reflects a read error. This chain links TRBV30 with TRBJ1-2; D unclear. The CDR3 loop spans 10 amino acids. CDR1 and CDR2 from the germline V gene are GTSNPN and SVGIG (reference sequence). V gave up 2 bases and J gave up 5 bases, with 3 bases separating them. CDR3 sequence: CAWSRYGYTC. The DNA of the CDR3 is TGTGCCTGGAGTAGGTATGGCTACACCTGC.

This clone is a singleton in its sample. This chain connects TRBV23-1 to TRBJ2-7; either TRBD1 or TRBD2 may supply D (5 bases each). TRBV23-1 is labeled an ORF, and its function is uncertain. V lost 9 bases to trimming and J lost 6 bases, with 12 bases between them. This CDR3 is built from 11 residues. The CDR3 spells CASRGTLEQYV. The CDR3 nucleotides are TGCGCCAGTCGTGGGACCCTCGAGCAGTACGTC.

This chain links TRBV11-2 with TRBJ1-3; D remains unclear. V was trimmed by 5 bases and J by 4 bases, leaving 12 bases between them. This CDR3 is built from 14 residues. The germline CDR1 and CDR2 sequences are SGHAT and FQNNGV. In nucleotides, the CDR3 is TGTGCCAGCAGCCCTCAGACGGGGGGAAACACCATATATTTT. Protein product: CASSPQTGGNTIYF.